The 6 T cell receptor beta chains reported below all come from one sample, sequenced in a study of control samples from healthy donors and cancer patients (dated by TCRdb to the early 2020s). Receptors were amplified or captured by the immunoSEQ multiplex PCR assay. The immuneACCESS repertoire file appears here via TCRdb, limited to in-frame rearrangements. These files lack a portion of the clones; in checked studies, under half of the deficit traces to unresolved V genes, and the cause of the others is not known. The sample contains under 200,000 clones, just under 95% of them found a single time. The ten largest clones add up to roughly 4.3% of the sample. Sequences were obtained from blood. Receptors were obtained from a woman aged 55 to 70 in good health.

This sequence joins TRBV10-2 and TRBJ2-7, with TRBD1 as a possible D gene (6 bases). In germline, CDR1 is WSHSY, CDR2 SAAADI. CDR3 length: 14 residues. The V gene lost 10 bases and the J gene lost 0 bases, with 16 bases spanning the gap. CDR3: CATNPTGNSYEQYF. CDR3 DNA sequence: TGCGCCACCAACCCGACAGGTAACTCCTACGAGCAGTACTTC.

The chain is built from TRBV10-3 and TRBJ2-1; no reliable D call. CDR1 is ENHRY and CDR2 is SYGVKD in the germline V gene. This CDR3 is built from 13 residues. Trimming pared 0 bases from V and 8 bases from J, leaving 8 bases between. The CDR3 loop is CAISESGLDEQFF. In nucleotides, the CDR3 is TGTGCCATCAGTGAGTCAGGTTTGGATGAGCAGTTCTTC.

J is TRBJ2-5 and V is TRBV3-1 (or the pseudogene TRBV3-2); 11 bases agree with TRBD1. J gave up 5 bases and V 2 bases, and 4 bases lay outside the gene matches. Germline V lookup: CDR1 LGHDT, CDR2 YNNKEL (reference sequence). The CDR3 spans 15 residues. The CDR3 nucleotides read TGTGCCAGCAGCCAAACGGGACAGGGGGGGGAGACCCAGTACTTC. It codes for CASSQTGQGGETQYF.

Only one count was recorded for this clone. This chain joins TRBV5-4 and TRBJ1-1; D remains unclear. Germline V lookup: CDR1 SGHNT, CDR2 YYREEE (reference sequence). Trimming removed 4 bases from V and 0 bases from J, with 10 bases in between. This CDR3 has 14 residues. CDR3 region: CASSKDPLNTEAFF. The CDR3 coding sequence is TGTGCCAGCAGCAAAGACCCTCTGAACACTGAAGCTTTCTTT.

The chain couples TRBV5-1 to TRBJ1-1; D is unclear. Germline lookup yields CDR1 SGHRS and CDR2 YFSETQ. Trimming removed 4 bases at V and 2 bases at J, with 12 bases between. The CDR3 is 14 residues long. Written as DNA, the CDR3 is TGCGCCAGCAGCCGACCCGATCCTAACACTGAAGCTTTCTTT. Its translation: CASSRPDPNTEAFF.

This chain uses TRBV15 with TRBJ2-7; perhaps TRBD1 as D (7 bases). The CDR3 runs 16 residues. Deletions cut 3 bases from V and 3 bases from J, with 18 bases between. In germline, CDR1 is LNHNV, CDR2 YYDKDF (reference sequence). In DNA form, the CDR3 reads TGTGCCACCAGCAGGGACTACGCGACAGGGATCTACGAGCAGTACTTC. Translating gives CATSRDYATGIYEQYF.